A single T cell receptor (beta chain) is shown here with its context. The CDR3 contains 15 residues. Germline CDR1 and CDR2: MGHRA and YSYEKL. The V end lost 0 bases, the J end lost 1 base, and 10 bases lay between the germline ends. Only in-frame clones appear in the TCRdb table, and some are missing; sequencing was by immunoSEQ multiplex PCR. The sample records around 34,000 clones, over 80% being singletons. Documented treatment: preoperative locoregional IRX-2 cytokine immunotherapy. Preoperative locoregional IRX-2 cytokine immunotherapy was tested in the phase Ib source study. The data were taken from a study of preoperative IRX-2 immunotherapy in early breast cancer.

The clonotype originates from a human donor with breast cancer. The specimen comprised lymph node tissue, sampled from a patient treated with IRX-2 immunotherapy. The chain couples TRBV4-1 to TRBJ2-7; D call uncertain. The DNA of the CDR3 is TGCGCCAGCAGCCAAGAATACGGCCAATCCTACGAGCAGTACTTC. Translating it yields CASSQEYGQSYEQYF.